The 13 T cell receptor beta chains given below trace back to one sample, sequenced in a study of immune evolution from preneoplasia to lung adenocarcinoma. Measured with immunoSEQ multiplex PCR; TCRdb has only the in-frame clones, and not every one. The sample holds tens of thousands of clones, roughly 74% seen once. Sequenced: FFPE invasive lung adenocarcinoma tissue. Every receptor here comes from a person between 55 and 70 years old with lung adenocarcinoma.

This clone was seen a handful of times. This chain uses TRBV7-9 with TRBJ1-1; no firm D call. V lost 4 bases to trimming and J lost 3 bases, with 12 bases between them. The germline V gene encodes CDR1 SEHNR and CDR2 FQNEAQ (reference sequence). This CDR3 is 14 amino acids long. The CDR3 DNA reads as TGTGCCAGCAGCTCGACAATGGGGTACACTGAAGCTTTCTTT. This encodes CASSSTMGYTEAFF.

The CDR3 loop is CASGFGNEQFF. The CDR3 DNA is TGTGCTAGTGGTTTTGGTAATGAGCAGTTCTTC. The chain employs TRBV12-5 and TRBJ2-1; D remains unclear. Trimming stripped 3 bases from V and 7 bases from J, with 4 bases between. The CDR3 totals 11 residues. Germline values: CDR1 LGHNT, CDR2 FRNRAP.

The V call is TRBV7-6, the J call TRBJ2-1; no clear D gene. The CDR3 contains 13 residues. Deletions cut 3 bases from V and 0 bases from J, with 3 bases between. Germline V gives CDR1 SGHVS, CDR2 FNYEAQ. CDR3 coding DNA: TGTGCCAGCAGCTTCCGCTCCTACAATGAGCAGTTCTTC. This codes for CASSFRSYNEQFF.

This sequence joins TRBV7-2 and TRBJ2-3, with 8 bases fitting TRBD2. This CDR3 has 16 amino acids. Germline V CDR1 and CDR2: SGHTA, FQGNSA. J lost 2 bases, V lost 5 bases, and 9 bases had no gene match. The DNA of the CDR3 is TGTGCCAGCAGCCCCGGGGGGGCTAGATTCACAGATACGCAGTATTTT. This translates into CASSPGGARFTDTQYF.

The chain combines TRBV7-2 with TRBJ1-2; no definite D call. The CDR3 totals 14 residues. The germline V and J ends were trimmed by 1 base and 0 bases, with 6 bases remaining between them. Germline V gene lookup returns CDR1 SGHTA and CDR2 FQGNSA. The chain's CDR3 is CASSLVAANYGYTF. The CDR3 nucleotides read TGTGCCAGCAGCTTAGTAGCAGCTAACTATGGCTACACCTTC.

The gene calls are TRBV7-3 and TRBJ2-7; the D is unclear. From germline, CDR1 is SGHTA and CDR2 FQGTGA. The CDR3 is 15 residues long. V lost 6 bases and J lost 2, with 17 bases in between. The DNA of the CDR3 is TGTGCCAGCAGTCCGGGTCCTTCATCCACCTACGAGCAGTACTTC. Its translation: CASSPGPSSTYEQYF. The variable domain in full, completed from reference TRBV7-3 and TRBJ2-7, reads GAGVSQTPSNKVTEKGKYVELRCDPISGHTALYWYRQSLGQGPEFLIYFQGTGAADDSGLPNDRFFAVRPEGSVSTLKIQRTERGDSAVYLCASSPGPSSTYEQYFGPGTRLTVT.

The chain joins TRBV9 to TRBJ2-2, with 10 bases lining up with TRBD2. After removal of 3 bases from V and 2 bases from J, the junction contained 1 base not matched to a gene. The germline V gene has CDR1 SGDLS and CDR2 YYNGEE. The CDR3 length is 15 residues. The CDR3: CASSGLAGNTGELFF. CDR3 DNA sequence: TGTGCCAGCAGCGGACTAGCGGGTAACACCGGGGAGCTGTTTTTT.

The chain links TRBV18 to TRBJ2-3; D may correspond to TRBD1 or TRBD2 (5 bases each). The CDR3 sequence is 15 residues long. The germline V gene has CDR1 KGHSH and CDR2 LQKENI. V was shortened by 6 bases and J by 2 bases, with 15 bases between the two germline ends. DNA for the CDR3: TGTGCCAGCTCTCTAAGGGGAGCTTACACAGATACGCAGTATTTT. Translated: CASSLRGAYTDTQYF.

The rearrangement uses TRBV18 and TRBJ1-1; 11 bases line up with TRBD1. CDR1 is KGHSH, CDR2 LQKENI, per germline. V was clipped by 3 bases and J by 0 bases; unmatched bases: 3. The CDR3 consists of 16 residues. CDR3 residues: CASSPGTGGVNTEAFF. The CDR3 nucleotides are TGTGCCAGCTCACCTGGGACAGGGGGGGTGAACACTGAAGCTTTCTTT.

The chain links TRBV2 to TRBJ2-7, with D unresolved. V dropped 2 bases and J dropped 5 bases, with 13 bases sitting between them. Germline CDR1 and CDR2: SNHLY and FYNNEI. The CDR3 covers 14 residues. The CDR3 sequence is CASSEPNALDEQYF. CDR3 bases: TGTGCCAGCAGTGAACCGAACGCCCTGGACGAGCAGTACTTC.

The chain joins TRBV6-5 to TRBJ2-7; D remains ambiguous. Germline values: CDR1 MNHEY, CDR2 SVGAGI. CDR3 length: 13 amino acids. Trimming removed 7 bases at V and 2 bases at J, with 12 bases between. The CDR3 loop is CASTPAGTYEQYF. The DNA of the CDR3 is TGTGCCAGCACCCCCGCCGGCACCTACGAGCAGTACTTC.

V usage is TRBV4-2 and J usage is TRBJ2-7; D call uncertain. The CDR3 loop spans 14 amino acids. Looked up from germline, CDR1 is LGHNA and CDR2 is YNFKEQ. V lost 5 bases and J 4 bases, leaving 15 bases between the germline ends. As DNA, the CDR3 is TGTGCCAGCAGCTTAGATGGGAATCTTTACGAGCAGTACTTC. Translation: CASSLDGNLYEQYF.

This chain links TRBV7-2 with TRBJ1-5, with TRBD1 as a possible D gene (6 bases). V was trimmed by 4 bases and J by 6 bases, leaving 16 bases between them. This CDR3 is built from 15 residues. Germline V gives CDR1 SGHTA, CDR2 FQGNSA. CDR3 DNA sequence: TGTGCCAGCAGCTCACAACAGGGAAGTGGTCAGCCCCAGCATTTT. It encodes CASSSQQGSGQPQHF.